This TCR beta chain was obtained from a study of blood T cell repertoires in COVID-19. CDR1 is SNHLY, CDR2 FYNNEI, per germline. This CDR3 is built from 14 residues. V gave up 1 base and J gave up 2 bases, with 8 bases separating them. TCRdb's table, derived via immunoSEQ multiplex PCR, lists solely in-frame clones and lacks some. Here the sample spans tens of thousands of clones, 88% being singletons. The TCR was taken from a human donor in a cohort sampled during active COVID-19. Sequencing was done on a sample of peripheral blood. The V gene is TRBV2, the J gene TRBJ2-5; D remains ambiguous. CDR3 sequence: CASSEGDSQETQYF. DNA for the CDR3: TGTGCCAGCAGTGAAGGCGACTCACAAGAGACCCAGTACTTC.